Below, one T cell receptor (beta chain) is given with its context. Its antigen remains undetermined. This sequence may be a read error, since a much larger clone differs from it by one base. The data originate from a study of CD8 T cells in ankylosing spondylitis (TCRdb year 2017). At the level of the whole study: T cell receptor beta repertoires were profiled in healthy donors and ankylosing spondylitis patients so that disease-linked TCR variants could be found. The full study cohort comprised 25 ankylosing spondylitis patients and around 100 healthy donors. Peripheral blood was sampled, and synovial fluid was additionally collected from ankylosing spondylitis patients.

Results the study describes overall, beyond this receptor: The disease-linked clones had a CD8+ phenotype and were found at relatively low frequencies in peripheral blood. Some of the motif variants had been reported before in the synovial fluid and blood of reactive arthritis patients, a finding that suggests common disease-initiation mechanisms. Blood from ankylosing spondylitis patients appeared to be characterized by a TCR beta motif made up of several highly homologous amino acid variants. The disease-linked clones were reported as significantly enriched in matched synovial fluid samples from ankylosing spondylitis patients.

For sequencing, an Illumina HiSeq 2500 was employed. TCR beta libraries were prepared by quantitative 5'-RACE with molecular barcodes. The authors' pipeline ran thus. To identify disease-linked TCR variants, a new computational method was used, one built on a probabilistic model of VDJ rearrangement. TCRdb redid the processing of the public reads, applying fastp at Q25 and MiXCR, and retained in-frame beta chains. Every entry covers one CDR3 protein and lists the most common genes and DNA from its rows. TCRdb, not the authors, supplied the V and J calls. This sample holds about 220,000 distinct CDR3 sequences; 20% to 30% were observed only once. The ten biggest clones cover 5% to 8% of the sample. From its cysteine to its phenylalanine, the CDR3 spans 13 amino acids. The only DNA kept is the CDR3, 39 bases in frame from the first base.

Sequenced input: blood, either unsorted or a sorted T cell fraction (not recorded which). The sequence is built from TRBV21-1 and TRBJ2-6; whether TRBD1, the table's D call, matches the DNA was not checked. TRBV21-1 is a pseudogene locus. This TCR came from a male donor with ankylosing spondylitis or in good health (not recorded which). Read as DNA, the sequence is TGTGTCAGCAGGGGGGTTGGGGCCAACGTCCTGACTTTC. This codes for CVSRGVGANVLTF.